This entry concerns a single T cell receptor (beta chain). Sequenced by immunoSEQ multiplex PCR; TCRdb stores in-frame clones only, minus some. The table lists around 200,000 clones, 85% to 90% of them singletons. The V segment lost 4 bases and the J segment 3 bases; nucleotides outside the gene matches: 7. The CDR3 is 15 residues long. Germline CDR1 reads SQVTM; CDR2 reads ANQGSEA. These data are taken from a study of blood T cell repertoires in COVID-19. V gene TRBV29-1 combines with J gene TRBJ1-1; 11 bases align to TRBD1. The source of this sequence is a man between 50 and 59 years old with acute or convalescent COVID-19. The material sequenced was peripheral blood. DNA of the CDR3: TGCAGCGTTGCCGGGACAGGGGGTCGGGACACTGAAGCTTTCTTT. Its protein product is CSVAGTGGRDTEAFF.